The 24 T cell receptor beta chains in this list originate from one sample, sequenced in a study of monozygotic twins with inflammatory bowel disease. From its re-call of the 5' RACE reads, TCRdb lists each CDR3 protein once, without DNA. Here the sample table reports around 380,000 distinct CDR3 sequences. The sequencing sample was made of blood. The receptors stem from a human donor with ulcerative colitis or Crohn's disease, or a healthy co-twin of an affected twin (not recorded which).

The rearrangement links TRBV20-1 to TRBJ1-1; TCRdb's assignment of TRBD1 cannot be checked, as there is no DNA. The CDR3 has 14 amino acids. CDR1 DFQATT and CDR2 SNEGSKA come from the germline V gene (reference sequence). Here the CDR3 reads CSARTPGQNTEAFF.

V and J are TRBV12-3 or TRBV12-4 and TRBJ1-3. This CDR3 region has 13 residues. The CDR3: CASSFNIGNTIYF.

The chain recombines TRBV3-1 with TRBJ2-3. The CDR3 covers 14 residues. Germline V gene sequence: CDR1 LGHDT, CDR2 YNNKEL (reference sequence). The CDR3 spells CASSQDGVWDTQYF.

The rearrangement joins TRBV12-3 or TRBV12-4 to TRBJ2-7; TCRdb indicates TRBD2, and absent DNA this call remains unverified. CDR3 length: 16 amino acids. This chain's CDR3 is CASSGPLAGGSYEQYF.

The chain has TRBV7-3 and TRBJ2-3; TCRdb gives TRBD2 as the D gene, but with no DNA this cannot be confirmed. Germline V gene lookup returns CDR1 SGHTA and CDR2 FQGTGA. This CDR3 is 17 amino acids long. The CDR3 sequence is CASSLGVGSVSTDTQYF.

The chain employs TRBV30 and TRBJ1-2; TCRdb outputs TRBD1, but without DNA this stays unchecked. This CDR3 contains 14 residues. Germline CDR1 GTSNPN, CDR2 SVGIG (reference sequence). The CDR3 protein is CAWSVQGQVYGYTF.

The chain joins TRBV6-5 to TRBJ2-1; TCRdb gives TRBD2 as the D gene, but with no DNA this cannot be confirmed. Germline lookup yields CDR1 MNHEY and CDR2 SVGAGI. CDR3 size: 18 residues. The CDR3 sequence is CASSYSDPGLGPVNEQFF.

This sequence joins TRBV5-4 and TRBJ2-7; TCRdb returns TRBD2, unconfirmable since there is no DNA. The CDR3 has 15 amino acids. Germline V gives CDR1 SGHNT, CDR2 YYREEE (reference sequence). CDR3 region: CASSPEEVGSYEQYF.

V usage is TRBV25-1 and J usage is TRBJ1-4; TCRdb reports TRBD1, a call that lacks DNA to check it against. The CDR3 sequence is 15 residues long. The germline V gene encodes CDR1 MGHDK and CDR2 SYGVNS. CDR3 residues: CASSEWAGGDEKLFF.

This chain connects TRBV19 to TRBJ2-1; the D call from TCRdb, TRBD1, cannot be confirmed without DNA. Germline lookup yields CDR1 LNHDA and CDR2 SQIVND (reference sequence). The CDR3 consists of 18 residues. The CDR3 protein is CASRTGTGGFSSYNEQFF.

This chain uses TRBV27 with TRBJ2-7; the TCRdb D gene call, TRBD1, has no DNA to confirm it. In germline, CDR1 is MNHEY, CDR2 SMNVEV (reference sequence). The CDR3 runs 15 residues. This chain's CDR3 is CASSYSAGDPYEQYF.

The chain couples TRBV7-9 to TRBJ1-1; no DNA is available, so the TRBD1 call from TCRdb remains unchecked. The CDR3 extends over 13 amino acids. Germline CDR1 is SEHNR and CDR2 is FQNEAQ (reference sequence). Here the CDR3 reads CASSSGGSTEAFF.

The rearrangement uses TRBV5-1 and TRBJ1-2. The CDR3 contains 15 residues. Germline-derived CDR1 and CDR2 are SGHRS and YFSETQ. The CDR3 loop is CASSLDRGALWGYTF.

The V call is TRBV12-3 or TRBV12-4, the J call TRBJ1-1; there is no DNA to check the TCRdb D call of TRBD1. This CDR3 has 14 residues. CDR3 sequence: CASSLAPGGAEAFF.

The genes are TRBV29-1 and TRBJ2-3; with no DNA, the TCRdb D assignment of TRBD1 cannot be verified. The CDR3 consists of 16 residues. The V gene's germline CDR1 is SQVTM and CDR2 ANQGSEA. CDR3 amino acids: CSVEPVRDTSTDTQYF.

The gene calls are TRBV2 and TRBJ1-3. There are 17 residues in the CDR3. Germline CDR1 SNHLY, CDR2 FYNNEI. This CDR3 reads CASSEARGLGSGNTIYF.

The gene calls are TRBV11-2 and TRBJ2-3; TCRdb picks TRBD1, but there is no DNA to check that call. Germline V CDR1 and CDR2: SGHAT, FQNNGV. CDR3 length: 16 amino acids. The CDR3 region is CASSTSRDRGAVTQYF.

V usage is TRBV20-1 and J usage is TRBJ2-7; TCRdb's D call of TRBD1 is untestable without DNA. Per the germline V gene, CDR1 is DFQATT and CDR2 is SNEGSKA (reference sequence). CDR3 size: 13 residues. The CDR3 here is CSANGQDDYEQYF.

The rearrangement joins TRBV5-1 to TRBJ2-1. The germline V gene encodes CDR1 SGHRS and CDR2 YFSETQ. This CDR3 comprises 12 residues. The CDR3: CASTPGHNEQFF.

J is TRBJ2-7 and V is TRBV10-3; the TCRdb D gene call, TRBD2, has no DNA to confirm it. This CDR3 is built from 15 residues. The germline gives CDR1 ENHRY, CDR2 SYGVKD. The CDR3 sequence is CAISESTSGPYEQYF.

This chain connects TRBV27 to TRBJ1-1; the TCRdb call, TRBD1, lacks DNA for checking. Germline-derived CDR1 and CDR2 are MNHEY and SMNVEV (reference sequence). The CDR3 covers 18 residues. The CDR3 region is CASSSKTTGTGIDTEAFF.

This chain joins TRBV20-1 and TRBJ2-3; absent DNA, TCRdb's TRBD1 call cannot be checked. This CDR3 region has 14 residues. Per the germline V gene, CDR1 is DFQATT and CDR2 is SNEGSKA (reference sequence). This CDR3 is CSAKRGAPTDTQYF.

The chain has TRBV7-7 and TRBJ2-5; the TRBD1 assignment by TCRdb is unverifiable without DNA. Looked up from germline, CDR1 is SSHAT and CDR2 is FNYEAQ (reference sequence). CDR3 length equals 13 residues. The CDR3 loop reads CASSFGTGETQYF.

This chain connects TRBV20-1 to TRBJ1-1. The CDR3 totals 11 residues. Looked up from germline, CDR1 is DFQATT and CDR2 is SNEGSKA (reference sequence). CDR3 in amino acids: CSVKYNTEAFF.